This entry lists 18 T cell receptor beta chains sequenced from one sample in a study of beta chain features in type 1 diabetes. Findings of the study overall: Moderate yet significant TCRB CDR3 shortening was seen in Type 1 diabetes patients in all four CD4+ subsets.

These receptors are not linked to any known antigen. The entirety of the isolated RNA underwent reverse transcription, so expressed TCRB transcripts were sequenced. Only in-frame clones appear in the TCRdb table, and some are missing; sequencing was by immunoSEQ multiplex PCR. The sample gives some 250,000 clones, 11% of which show up once; about 0.018% is in the top ten. Sequencing was carried out using naive CD4+ T cells from blood. The receptors originated from a young man with type 1 diabetes.

This clone was seen a handful of times. Written as DNA, the CDR3 is TGTGCCAGCAGCTCCCCCTCTAGCGGGGGGGCGGGTAATGAGCAGTTCTTC. Protein sequence: CASSSPSSGGAGNEQFF. The gene calls are TRBV7-9 and TRBJ2-1, with 12 nucleotides matching TRBD2. The germline V gene has CDR1 SEHNR and CDR2 FQNEAQ (reference sequence). This CDR3 has 17 residues. V shed 4 bases and J 7 bases; nucleotides not matched to a gene: 11.

This clone has a handful of counts. The chain carries TRBV14 and TRBJ2-7, with D perhaps matching TRBD1 (5 bases). Germline V gene lookup returns CDR1 SGHDN and CDR2 FVKESK. V lost 1 base, J lost 2 bases, and 15 bases lay in between. There are 16 residues in the CDR3. CDR3 sequence: CASSQGFYRGTYEQYF. The CDR3 coding sequence is TGTGCCAGCAGCCAAGGGTTTTATAGGGGAACCTACGAGCAGTACTTC. Drawing the rest from reference TRBV14 and TRBJ2-7, the complete variable domain is EAGVTQFPSHSVIEKGQTVTLRCDPISGHDNLYWYRRVMGKEIKFLLHFVKESKQDESGMPNNRFLAERTGGTYSTLKVQPAELEDSGVYFCASSQGFYRGTYEQYFGPGTRLTVT.

The chain is built from TRBV5-1 and TRBJ2-5; TRBD2 might be the D (6 bases). The germline V gene encodes CDR1 SGHRS and CDR2 YFSETQ. This CDR3 spans 17 amino acids. Trimming left V 0 bases short and J 2 bases short, with 17 bases between. The CDR3 DNA reads as TGCGCCAGCAGCTTGGTGGAGGGTAGGGTTGCACAAGAGACCCAGTACTTC. Its translation is CASSLVEGRVAQETQYF.

This clone was counted between two and nine times. The chain couples TRBV5-1 to TRBJ2-7; possibly TRBD1 for D (5 bases). This CDR3 has 14 amino acids. Germline CDR1 SGHRS, CDR2 YFSETQ. V lost 4 bases and J 2 bases, leaving 13 bases between the germline ends. This CDR3 is CASSPRGSPYEQYF. The CDR3 DNA is TGCGCCAGCAGCCCAAGGGGATCTCCCTACGAGCAGTACTTC.

This rearrangement joins TRBV5-1 to TRBJ2-7, with D perhaps matching TRBD1 (5 bases). The germline gives CDR1 SGHRS, CDR2 YFSETQ. The CDR3 covers 13 residues. V shed 0 bases and J shed 4 bases, with 8 bases lying between them. The DNA of the CDR3 is TGCGCCAGCAGCTTGGTAGGGGAATACGAGCAGTACTTC. Its protein is CASSLVGEYEQYF. The whole variable domain, remainder taken from reference TRBV5-1 and TRBJ2-7, is KAGVTQTPRYLIKTRGQQVTLSCSPISGHRSVSWYQQTPGQGLQFLFEYFSETQRNKGNFPGRFSGRQFSNSRSEMNVSTLELGDSALYLCASSLVGEYEQYFGPGTRLTVT.

V usage is TRBV5-1 and J usage is TRBJ2-7; TRBD2 aligns across 8 bases. V was clipped by 4 bases and J by 5 bases; unmatched bases: 5. Germline V lookup: CDR1 SGHRS, CDR2 YFSETQ. The CDR3 consists of 13 residues. The CDR3 sequence: CASSLGGANEQYF. The CDR3 DNA reads as TGCGCCAGCAGCCTCGGGGGGGCTAACGAGCAGTACTTC.

This clone was counted a few times. V usage is TRBV5-4 and J usage is TRBJ2-3; D possibly corresponds to TRBD2 (6 bases). Germline V CDR1 and CDR2: SGHNT, YYREEE (reference sequence). The CDR3 is 16 residues long. Deletions cut 3 bases from V and 2 bases from J, with 16 bases between. The CDR3 reads CASSSGGWATTDTQYF. The CDR3 DNA reads TGTGCCAGCAGCTCTGGGGGGTGGGCTACCACAGATACGCAGTATTTT. The variable domain in full, with the rest retrieved from reference TRBV5-4 and TRBJ2-3, is ETGVTQSPTHLIKTRGQQVTLRCSSQSGHNTVSWYQQALGQGPQFIFQYYREEENGRGNFPPRFSGLQFPNYSSELNVNALELDDSALYLCASSSGGWATTDTQYFGPGTRLTVL.

The rearrangement uses TRBV5-4 and TRBJ2-3; 12 nucleotides match TRBD2. This CDR3 has 15 residues. V was pared by 4 bases and J by 3 bases, with 3 bases of the junction left unmatched. Germline CDR1 reads SGHNT; CDR2 reads YYREEE (reference sequence). In DNA form, the CDR3 reads TGTGCCAGCAGCACCGGACTAGCGGGGACAGATACGCAGTATTTT. It yields the protein CASSTGLAGTDTQYF.

V usage is TRBV10-3 and J usage is TRBJ1-3; tentatively, D is TRBD1 (6 bases). The CDR3 totals 15 residues. Trimming took 3 bases from V and 4 from J, leaving 13 bases between them. Germline CDR1 ENHRY, CDR2 SYGVKD. The DNA for the CDR3 is TGTGCCATCAGTGACCACACAGGGACGGGAAACACCATATATTTT. It codes for CAISDHTGTGNTIYF.

This clone was detected only a few times. V and J are TRBV7-8 and TRBJ2-5, with D perhaps matching TRBD2 (5 bases). The CDR3 covers 15 residues. CDR1 and CDR2 from the germline V gene are SGHVS and FQNEAQ. V shed 5 bases and J shed 0 bases, with 13 bases lying between them. The CDR3 sequence is CASSPGRGYQETQYF. The CDR3 nucleotides are TGTGCCAGCAGCCCAGGCCGAGGGTACCAAGAGACCCAGTACTTC.

This chain joins TRBV5-1 and TRBJ2-1, with D unclear. The germline V and J ends were trimmed by 3 bases and 8 bases, with 12 bases remaining between them. The CDR3 loop spans 13 amino acids. In germline, CDR1 is SGHRS, CDR2 YFSETQ. The CDR3 sequence is CASSSDGEDEQFF. In DNA form, the CDR3 reads TGCGCCAGCAGCTCTGACGGCGAGGATGAGCAGTTCTTC. Based on the CDR3 plus reference TRBV5-1 and TRBJ2-1, the full variable domain is KAGVTQTPRYLIKTRGQQVTLSCSPISGHRSVSWYQQTPGQGLQFLFEYFSETQRNKGNFPGRFSGRQFSNSRSEMNVSTLELGDSALYLCASSSDGEDEQFFGPGTRLTVL.

The chain is built from TRBV18 and TRBJ2-3; perhaps TRBD2 as D (5 bases). There are 15 residues in the CDR3. Germline CDR1 and CDR2: KGHSH and LQKENI. V was cut by 5 bases and J by 0 bases, with 12 bases left in between. DNA of the CDR3: TGTGCCAGCTCAGCCGGACTCTCTAGCACAGATACGCAGTATTTT. Amino acids: CASSAGLSSTDTQYF.

This clone has more than one count but fewer than ten. The chain links TRBV7-2 to TRBJ2-7, with 7 nucleotides matching TRBD2. Trimming at V came to 5 bases and at J to 1 base, leaving 8 bases not matched to a gene. The CDR3 extends over 15 amino acids. Per germline, CDR1 SGHTA and CDR2 FQGNSA. As DNA, the CDR3 is TGTGCCAGCAGCGCCCGGCAAGCGGGGTCCTACGAGCAGTACTTC. Its translation: CASSARQAGSYEQYF.

This clone came up a few times. This chain uses TRBV10-3 with TRBJ2-3, with 7 nucleotides matching TRBD2. The germline CDR1 and CDR2 sequences are ENHRY and SYGVKD. CDR3 length: 13 amino acids. After removal of 9 bases from V and 1 base from J, the junction contained 4 bases not matched to a gene. The CDR3 spells CAMTSGGTDTQYF. As DNA, the CDR3 is TGTGCCATGACAAGCGGGGGCACAGATACGCAGTATTTT.

This chain links TRBV4-3 with TRBJ2-1; tentative D call: TRBD2 (6 bases). Looked up from germline, CDR1 is LGHNA and CDR2 is YSLEER. CDR3 length: 16 residues. Trimming cost V 1 base and J 5 bases, with 15 bases left between them. This chain's CDR3 is CASSQAGKGRHNEQFF. The CDR3 DNA sequence: TGCGCCAGCAGCCAAGCAGGCAAGGGGAGGCACAATGAGCAGTTCTTC.

This clone was detected a few times. This sequence joins TRBV6-6 and TRBJ1-2; TRBD1 might be the D (6 bases). Trimming pared 2 bases from V and 8 bases from J, leaving 15 bases between. This CDR3 is 14 amino acids long. CDR1 is MNHNY, CDR2 SVGAGI, per germline (reference sequence). CDR3 nucleotide sequence: TGTGCCAGCAGTTACCGACCGACAGGACCCGGCTACACCTTC. This codes for CASSYRPTGPGYTF.

This clone turned up a few times. The genes are TRBV9 and TRBJ2-1, with TRBD1 as a possible D gene (6 bases). This CDR3 comprises 14 residues. V lost 0 bases and J 7 bases, leaving 11 bases between the germline ends. Germline-derived CDR1 and CDR2 are SGDLS and YYNGEE. CDR3 sequence reads: CASSVAGTGNEQFF. The CDR3 DNA is TGTGCCAGCAGCGTAGCTGGTACAGGGAATGAGCAGTTCTTC.

The table lists this clone with a few counts. The chain employs TRBV27 and TRBJ2-7, with 12 positions matching TRBD2. The germline V gene has CDR1 MNHEY and CDR2 SMNVEV (reference sequence). V gave up 5 bases and J gave up 0 bases; unmatched junction bases: 5. The CDR3 is 16 residues long. The CDR3 region is CASSRLAGGSSYEQYF. CDR3 sequence (DNA): TGTGCCAGCAGTCGGCTAGCGGGGGGGAGCTCCTACGAGCAGTACTTC.